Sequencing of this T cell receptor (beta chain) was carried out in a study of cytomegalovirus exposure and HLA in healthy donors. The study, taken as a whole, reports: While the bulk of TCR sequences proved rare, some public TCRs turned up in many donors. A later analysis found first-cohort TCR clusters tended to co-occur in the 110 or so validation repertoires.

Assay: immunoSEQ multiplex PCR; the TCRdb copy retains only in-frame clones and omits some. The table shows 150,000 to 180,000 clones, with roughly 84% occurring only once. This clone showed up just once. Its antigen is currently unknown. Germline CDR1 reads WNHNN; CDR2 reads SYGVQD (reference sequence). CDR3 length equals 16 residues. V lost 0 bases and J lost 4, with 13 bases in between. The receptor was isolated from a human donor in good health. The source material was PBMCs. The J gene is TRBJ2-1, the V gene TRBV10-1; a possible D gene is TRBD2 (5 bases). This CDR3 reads CASSESVASRYNEQFF. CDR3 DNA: TGCGCCAGCAGTGAGTCGGTGGCTAGCAGATACAATGAGCAGTTCTTC.